Presented here are 2 T cell receptor beta chains from one specimen sequenced in a study of T cell changes during pregnancy in multiple sclerosis. Generated by immunoSEQ multiplex PCR, the TCRdb table keeps only in-frame clones and is missing some. The sample lists 60,000 or so clones, about 88% occurring once. The sequencing here drew on peripheral blood, taken in the first trimester of pregnancy. The receptors originated from a female donor with multiple sclerosis, enrolled in a pregnancy study.

This chain joins TRBV6-4 and TRBJ2-3, with 10 bases identical to TRBD2. Trimming cost V 3 bases and J 2 bases; bases outside gene matches: 5. The CDR3 runs 16 residues. Germline-derived CDR1 and CDR2 are MRHNA and SNTAGT. The CDR3 DNA follows: TGTGCCAGCAGTGAGGCTAGCGGGGGCTCCACAGATACGCAGTATTTT. Amino acid sequence: CASSEASGGSTDTQYF.

The CDR3 sequence: CAISGGAADTQYF. The DNA for the CDR3 is TGTGCCATCAGCGGGGGGGCGGCAGATACGCAGTATTTT. The chain recombines TRBV10-3 with TRBJ2-3; 8 positions agree with TRBD2. After removal of 6 bases from V and 4 bases from J, the junction contained 3 bases not matched to a gene. Germline V CDR1 and CDR2: ENHRY, SYGVKD. CDR3 length: 13 amino acids.